A single T cell receptor beta chain is shown here with its context. Each participant's cohort was designated according to participant-reported clinical history. The entry originates in a study of blood T cell repertoires in COVID-19. Methods used by the authors: Estimation of nucleated cell counts was performed using reference gene primer amplification. Measured with immunoSEQ multiplex PCR; TCRdb has only the in-frame clones, and not every one. V and J calls plus clone size are reproduced from that table; the DNA served to infer D and trimming. The sample lists some 330,000 clones; about nine tenths were seen once. This receptor was identified in a young man who had recovered from COVID-19. The sequencing sample was made of PBMCs or T cells enriched from blood (not recorded which).

In DNA form, the CDR3 reads TGTGCCAGTAGTATCTCCACAAACTATGGCTACACCTTC. Encoded protein: CASSISTNYGYTF. The chain is built from TRBV19 and TRBJ1-2; D is undetermined. In germline, CDR1 is LNHDA, CDR2 SQIVND (reference sequence). The CDR3 consists of 13 residues. V lost 3 bases, J lost 2 bases, and 7 bases lay in between.